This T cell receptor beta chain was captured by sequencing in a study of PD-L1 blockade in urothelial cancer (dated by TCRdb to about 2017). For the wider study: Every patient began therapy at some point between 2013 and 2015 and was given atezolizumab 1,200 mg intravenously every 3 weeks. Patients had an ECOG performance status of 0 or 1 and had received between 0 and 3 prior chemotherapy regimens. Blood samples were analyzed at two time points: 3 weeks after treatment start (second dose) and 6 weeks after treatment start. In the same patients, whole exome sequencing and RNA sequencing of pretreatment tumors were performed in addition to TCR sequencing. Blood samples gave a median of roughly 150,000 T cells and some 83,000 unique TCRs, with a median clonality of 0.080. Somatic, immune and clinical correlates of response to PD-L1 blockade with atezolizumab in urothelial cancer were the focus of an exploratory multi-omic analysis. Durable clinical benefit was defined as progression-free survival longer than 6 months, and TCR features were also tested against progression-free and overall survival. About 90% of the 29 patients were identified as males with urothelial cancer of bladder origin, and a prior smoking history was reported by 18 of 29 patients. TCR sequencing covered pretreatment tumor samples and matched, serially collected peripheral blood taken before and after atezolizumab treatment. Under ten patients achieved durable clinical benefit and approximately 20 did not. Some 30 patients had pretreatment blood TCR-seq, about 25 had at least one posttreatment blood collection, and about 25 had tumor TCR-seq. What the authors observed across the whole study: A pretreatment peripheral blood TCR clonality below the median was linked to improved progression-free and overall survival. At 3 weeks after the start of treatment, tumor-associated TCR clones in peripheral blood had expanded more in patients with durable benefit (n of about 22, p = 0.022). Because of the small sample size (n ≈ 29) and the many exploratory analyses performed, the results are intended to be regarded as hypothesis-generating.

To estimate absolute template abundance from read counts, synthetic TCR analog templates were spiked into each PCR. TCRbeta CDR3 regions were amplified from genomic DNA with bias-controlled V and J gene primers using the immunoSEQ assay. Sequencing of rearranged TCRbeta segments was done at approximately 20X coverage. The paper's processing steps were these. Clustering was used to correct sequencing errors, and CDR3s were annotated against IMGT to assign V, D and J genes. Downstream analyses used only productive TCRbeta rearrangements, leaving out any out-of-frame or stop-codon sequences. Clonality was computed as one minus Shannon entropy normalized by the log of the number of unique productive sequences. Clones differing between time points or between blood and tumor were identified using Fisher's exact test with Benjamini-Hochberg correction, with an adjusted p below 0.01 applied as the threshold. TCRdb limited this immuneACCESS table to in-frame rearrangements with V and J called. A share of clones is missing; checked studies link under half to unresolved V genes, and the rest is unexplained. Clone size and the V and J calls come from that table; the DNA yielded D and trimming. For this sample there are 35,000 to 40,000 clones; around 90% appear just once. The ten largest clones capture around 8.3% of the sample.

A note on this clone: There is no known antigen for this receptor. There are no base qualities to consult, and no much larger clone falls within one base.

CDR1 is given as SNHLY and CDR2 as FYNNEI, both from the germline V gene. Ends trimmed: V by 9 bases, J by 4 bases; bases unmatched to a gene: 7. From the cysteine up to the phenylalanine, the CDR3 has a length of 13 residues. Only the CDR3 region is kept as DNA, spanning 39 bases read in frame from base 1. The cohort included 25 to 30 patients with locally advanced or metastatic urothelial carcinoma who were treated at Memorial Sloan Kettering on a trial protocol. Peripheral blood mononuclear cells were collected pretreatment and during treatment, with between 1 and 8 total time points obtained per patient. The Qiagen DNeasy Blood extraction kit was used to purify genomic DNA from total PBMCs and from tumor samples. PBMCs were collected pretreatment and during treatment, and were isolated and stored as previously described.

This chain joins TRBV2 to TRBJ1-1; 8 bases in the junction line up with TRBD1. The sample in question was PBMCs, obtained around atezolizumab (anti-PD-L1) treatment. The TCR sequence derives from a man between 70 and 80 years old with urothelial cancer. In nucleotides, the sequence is TGTGCCAGATCGACAGGGGTTGGCACTGAAGCTTTCTTT. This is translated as CARSTGVGTEAFF.